The clone carrying this TCR beta chain came up a few times. This sample is part of a study of T cell responses to AZD1222 COVID-19 vaccine. Per germline, CDR1 ENHRY and CDR2 SYGVKD. V lost 3 bases and J lost 7, with 16 bases in between. The CDR3 contains 15 residues. The repertoire was sequenced with immunoSEQ multiplex PCR; TCRdb's copy has only in-frame clones and lacks some. This sample yields 95,000 to 100,000 clones, of which roughly 90% are seen a single time; under 30% belongs to the top ten. The sequence was obtained from an adult in good health. The input for sequencing was peripheral blood, taken on day 0 of AZD1222 vaccination. The chain joins TRBV10-3 to TRBJ2-1; weak D call: TRBD2 (5 bases). The DNA for the CDR3 is TGTGCCATCAGTGACGCTGAGCGGAGAGTTAATGAGCAGTTCTTC. Protein sequence: CAISDAERRVNEQFF.